The clone carrying this TCR beta chain came up once. Germline loops: CDR1 SGHTA, CDR2 FQGTGA. V lost 2 bases, J lost 3 bases, and 5 bases stayed unmatched. This CDR3 contains 16 residues. Assay used: immunoSEQ multiplex PCR; TCRdb lists only in-frame clones, some missing. The data contain approximately 100,000 clones, 90% to 95% of them singletons. The data stem from a study of OX40 agonist ivuxolimab in advanced cancers. Study-level background: Ivuxolimab was administered intravenously to patients at 0.01 to 10 mg/kg every 2 weeks. Dose-escalation patients' cancers were hepatocellular carcinoma, melanoma, renal cell or head and neck cancer. The dose-escalation cohort was just under 85% male, with a mean age of approximately 62 years, ranging about 23 to 90.

The sample here was CD4+ or CD8+ T cells sorted from blood, taken in a trial of the OX40 agonist ivuxolimab. This receptor was taken from an adult with an advanced solid tumor such as melanoma, head and neck, liver or kidney cancer. V gene TRBV7-3 combines with J gene TRBJ2-1; 9 nucleotides match TRBD2. CDR3 amino acids: CASSLGGRAGYNEQFF. CDR3 sequence (DNA): TGTGCCAGCAGCTTAGGCGGGAGGGCCGGCTACAATGAGCAGTTCTTC.